This is a list of T cell receptor beta chains from one sample in a study of shared clonotypes between healthy human individuals. Profiled with immunoSEQ multiplex PCR; TCRdb holds only in-frame clones, not every one. The sample carries 550,000 to 600,000 clones, more than 95% recorded once. Sequencing input: naive CD8+ T cells sorted from blood. These receptors were taken from a man aged 25 to 40 in good health. The CDR3 runs from the conserved cysteine through the conserved F or W. The D gene is left open where the match is weak. Clone size, where shown, is once, few, many, or a class for clones that have expanded.

j_gene: TRBJ2-7
abundance: .
v_gene: TRBV27
d_gene: TRBD2
CDR3aa: CASSLWPGRAYEQYF
CDR3nt: TGTGCCAGCAGTTTGTGGCCAGGGAGGGCCTACGAGCAGTACTTC

j_gene: TRBJ2-3
abundance: .
v_gene: TRBV11-3
d_gene: .
CDR3aa: CASSSGTTDTQYF
CDR3nt: TGTGCCAGCAGCTCCGGGACCACAGATACGCAGTATTTT

j_gene: TRBJ2-7
abundance: .
v_gene: TRBV7-9
d_gene: .
CDR3aa: CASSLTTALNEQYF
CDR3nt: TGTGCCAGCAGCTTGACGACAGCGTTAAACGAGCAGTACTTC

j_gene: TRBJ2-1
abundance: once
v_gene: TRBV28
d_gene: TRBD1
CDR3aa: CASSDRGLEQFF
CDR3nt: TGTGCCAGCAGTGACAGGGGGCTTGAGCAGTTCTTC

j_gene: TRBJ2-1
abundance: once
v_gene: TRBV14
d_gene: .
CDR3aa: CASSPLTGLVGMDEQFF
CDR3nt: TGTGCCAGCAGCCCCTTGACAGGACTAGTTGGAATGGATGAGCAGTTCTTC

j_gene: TRBJ2-5
abundance: .
v_gene: TRBV30
d_gene: .
CDR3aa: CAWTSVYQETQYF
CDR3nt: TGTGCCTGGACCTCAGTGTACCAAGAGACCCAGTACTTC

j_gene: TRBJ2-1
abundance: .
v_gene: TRBV2
d_gene: .
CDR3aa: CASSEDSGARNEQFF
CDR3nt: TGTGCCAGCAGTGAGGATTCGGGGGCGCGAAATGAGCAGTTCTTC

j_gene: TRBJ1-4
abundance: .
v_gene: TRBV28
d_gene: .
CDR3aa: CASRNQPNEKLFF
CDR3nt: TGTGCCAGCAGAAACCAGCCTAATGAAAAACTGTTTTTT

j_gene: TRBJ2-7
abundance: .
v_gene: TRBV11-2
d_gene: .
CDR3aa: CASSFGNGYYEQYF
CDR3nt: TGTGCCAGCAGCTTCGGGAACGGTTACTACGAGCAGTACTTC

j_gene: TRBJ1-5
abundance: .
v_gene: TRBV4-1
d_gene: .
CDR3aa: CASSQDNNQPQHF
CDR3nt: TGCGCCAGCAGCCAAGACAATAATCAGCCCCAGCATTTT

j_gene: TRBJ2-7
abundance: .
v_gene: TRBV11-2
d_gene: TRBD2
CDR3aa: CASSSPVLATNYEQYF
CDR3nt: TGTGCCAGCAGCTCTCCCGTACTAGCGACCAACTACGAGCAGTACTTC

j_gene: TRBJ2-1
abundance: .
v_gene: TRBV28
d_gene: .
CDR3aa: CASSFPHNEQFF
CDR3nt: TGTGCCAGCAGTTTCCCCCACAATGAGCAGTTCTTC

j_gene: TRBJ2-1
abundance: .
v_gene: TRBV5-6
d_gene: TRBD1
CDR3aa: CASSLGQGVGEQFF
CDR3nt: TGTGCCAGCAGCTTGGGGCAGGGGGTGGGTGAGCAGTTCTTC

j_gene: TRBJ2-6
abundance: .
v_gene: TRBV25-1
d_gene: .
CDR3aa: CASRPTGRFYVLTF
CDR3nt: TGTGCCAGCAGACCCACAGGGAGGTTCTACGTCCTGACTTTC

j_gene: TRBJ2-1
abundance: .
v_gene: TRBV18
d_gene: TRBD2
CDR3aa: CASSRGGHNEQFF
CDR3nt: TGTGCCAGCTCACGGGGAGGGCATAATGAGCAGTTCTTC

j_gene: TRBJ2-1
abundance: .
v_gene: TRBV5-1
d_gene: TRBD1
CDR3aa: CASSIGTANEQFF
CDR3nt: TGCGCCAGCAGCATTGGGACAGCGAATGAGCAGTTCTTC

j_gene: TRBJ2-1
abundance: once
v_gene: TRBV5-5
d_gene: .
CDR3aa: CASSLPPVYNEQFF
CDR3nt: TGTGCCAGCAGCTTGCCCCCCGTCTACAATGAGCAGTTCTTC

j_gene: TRBJ1-1
abundance: once
v_gene: TRBV25-1
d_gene: .
CDR3aa: CASSRGNTEAFF
CDR3nt: TGTGCCAGCAGCAGGGGGAACACTGAAGCTTTCTTT

j_gene: TRBJ2-1
abundance: .
v_gene: TRBV27
d_gene: TRBD2
CDR3aa: CASSPTTSGSAEQFF
CDR3nt: TGTGCCAGCAGTCCAACTACTAGCGGGAGCGCTGAGCAGTTCTTC

j_gene: TRBJ2-7
abundance: .
v_gene: TRBV4-1
d_gene: .
CDR3aa: CASSQEKGVSSYEQYF
CDR3nt: TGCGCCAGCAGCCAAGAGAAGGGTGTCAGCTCCTACGAGCAGTACTTC

j_gene: TRBJ2-7
abundance: .
v_gene: TRBV11-1
d_gene: .
CDR3aa: CASSLVRGDYEQYF
CDR3nt: TGTGCCAGCAGCTTAGTGCGGGGTGACTACGAGCAGTACTTC

j_gene: TRBJ2-7
abundance: .
v_gene: TRBV19
d_gene: .
CDR3aa: CASSTVGGTYEQYF
CDR3nt: TGTGCCAGTAGCACCGTCGGGGGAACCTACGAGCAGTACTTC

j_gene: TRBJ1-4
abundance: .
v_gene: TRBV7-9
d_gene: .
CDR3aa: CASSFGNEKLFF
CDR3nt: TGTGCCAGCAGCTTTGGCAATGAAAAACTGTTTTTT

j_gene: TRBJ2-3
abundance: .
v_gene: TRBV6-5
d_gene: TRBD2
CDR3aa: CASSYDGNLAGTQYF
CDR3nt: TGTGCCAGCAGTTACGACGGTAACCTAGCGGGTACGCAGTATTTT

j_gene: TRBJ2-7
abundance: once
v_gene: TRBV7-8
d_gene: .
CDR3aa: CASSRLVAHGGAYEQYF
CDR3nt: TGTGCCAGCAGCCGTCTCGTAGCTCATGGGGGAGCCTACGAGCAGTACTTC

j_gene: TRBJ2-2
abundance: .
v_gene: TRBV27
d_gene: TRBD2
CDR3aa: CASTTIAGGSAGELFF
CDR3nt: TGTGCCAGCACCACAATAGCGGGAGGGTCGGCCGGGGAGCTGTTTTTT

j_gene: TRBJ2-1
abundance: .
v_gene: TRBV2
d_gene: .
CDR3aa: CASGEGVRQFF
CDR3nt: TGTGCCAGCGGAGAGGGGGTACGGCAGTTCTTC

j_gene: TRBJ1-5
abundance: .
v_gene: TRBV5-1
d_gene: .
CDR3aa: CASRHTNRVCLVNNQPQHF
CDR3nt: TGCGCCAGCCGACACACTAACAGGGTTTGCCTTGTTAACAATCAGCCCCAGCATTTT

j_gene: TRBJ2-3
abundance: .
v_gene: TRBV5-6
d_gene: .
CDR3aa: CASSSGIESTDTQYF
CDR3nt: TGTGCCAGCAGCTCCGGGATAGAAAGCACAGATACGCAGTATTTT

j_gene: TRBJ2-7
abundance: .
v_gene: TRBV9
d_gene: .
CDR3aa: CASSEAIRPEQYF
CDR3nt: TGTGCCAGCAGCGAGGCAATCCGGCCCGAGCAGTACTTC

j_gene: TRBJ2-3
abundance: .
v_gene: TRBV27
d_gene: TRBD2
CDR3aa: CASSFGGAGGTDTQYF
CDR3nt: TGTGCCAGCAGTTTTGGTGGAGCGGGGGGCACAGATACGCAGTATTTT

j_gene: TRBJ2-7
abundance: .
v_gene: TRBV11-2
d_gene: TRBD2
CDR3aa: CASSFAGVDEQYF
CDR3nt: TGTGCCAGCAGCTTCGCGGGAGTCGACGAGCAGTACTTC

j_gene: TRBJ1-1
abundance: .
v_gene: TRBV5-4
d_gene: .
CDR3aa: CASRGMNTEAFF
CDR3nt: TGTGCCAGCAGAGGGATGAACACTGAAGCTTTCTTT

j_gene: TRBJ2-7
abundance: .
v_gene: TRBV14
d_gene: .
CDR3aa: CASSQAGRPYEQYF
CDR3nt: TGTGCCAGCAGCCAAGCGGGACGACCCTACGAGCAGTACTTC

j_gene: TRBJ2-7
abundance: .
v_gene: TRBV7-9
d_gene: .
CDR3aa: CASSPVGAGAYEQYF
CDR3nt: TGTGCCAGCAGCCCAGTGGGGGCGGGTGCCTACGAGCAGTACTTC

j_gene: TRBJ1-4
abundance: .
v_gene: TRBV7-9
d_gene: .
CDR3aa: CASSFTAGPFMNISLFF
CDR3nt: TGTGCCAGCAGCTTTACGGCAGGACCTTTCATGAATATTTCGCTGTTTTTT

j_gene: TRBJ2-7
abundance: .
v_gene: TRBV27
d_gene: .
CDR3aa: CASSLGNSYEQYF
CDR3nt: TGTGCCAGCAGTTTAGGTAACTCCTACGAGCAGTACTTC